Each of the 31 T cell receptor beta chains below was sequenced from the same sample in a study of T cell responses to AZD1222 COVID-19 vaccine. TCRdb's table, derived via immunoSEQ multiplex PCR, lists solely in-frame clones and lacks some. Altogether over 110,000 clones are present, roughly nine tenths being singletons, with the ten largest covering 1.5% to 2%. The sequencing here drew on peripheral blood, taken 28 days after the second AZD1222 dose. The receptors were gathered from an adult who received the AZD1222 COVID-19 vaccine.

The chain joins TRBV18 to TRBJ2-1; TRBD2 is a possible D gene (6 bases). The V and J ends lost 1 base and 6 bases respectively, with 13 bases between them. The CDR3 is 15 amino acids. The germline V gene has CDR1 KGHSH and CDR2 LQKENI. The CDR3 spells CASSPQGGVSNEQFF. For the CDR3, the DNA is TGTGCCAGCTCACCACAGGGAGGCGTGAGCAATGAGCAGTTCTTC.

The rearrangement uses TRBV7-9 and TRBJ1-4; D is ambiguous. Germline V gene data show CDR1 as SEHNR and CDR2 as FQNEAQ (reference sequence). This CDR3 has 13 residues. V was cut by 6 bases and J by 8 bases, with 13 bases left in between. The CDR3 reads CASSPSGKEKLFF. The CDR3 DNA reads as TGTGCCAGCAGTCCCTCCGGGAAAGAAAAACTGTTTTTT. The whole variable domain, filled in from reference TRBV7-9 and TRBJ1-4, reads DTGVSQNPRHKITKRGQNVTFRCDPISEHNRLYWYRQTLGQGPEFLTYFQNEAQLEKSRLLSDRFSAERPKGSFSTLEIQRTEQGDSAMYLCASSPSGKEKLFFGSGTQLSVL.

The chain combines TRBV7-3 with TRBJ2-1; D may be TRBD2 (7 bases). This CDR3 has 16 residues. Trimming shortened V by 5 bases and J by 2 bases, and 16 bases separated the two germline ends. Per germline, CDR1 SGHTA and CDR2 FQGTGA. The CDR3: CASSPEGGATYNEQFF. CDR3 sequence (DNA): TGTGCCAGCAGCCCCGAGGGGGGGGCCACCTACAATGAGCAGTTCTTC.

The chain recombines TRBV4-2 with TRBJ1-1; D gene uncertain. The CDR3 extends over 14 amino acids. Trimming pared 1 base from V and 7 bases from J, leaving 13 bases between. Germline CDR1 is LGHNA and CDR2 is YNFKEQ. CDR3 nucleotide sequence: TGTGCCAGCAGCCAAGGGCGCGCAGAAAATGAAGCTTTCTTT. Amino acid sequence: CASSQGRAENEAFF.

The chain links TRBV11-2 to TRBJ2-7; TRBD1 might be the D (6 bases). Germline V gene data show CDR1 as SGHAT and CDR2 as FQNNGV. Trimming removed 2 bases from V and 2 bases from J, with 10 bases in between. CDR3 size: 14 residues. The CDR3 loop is CASSLSGTPYEQYV. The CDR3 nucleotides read TGTGCCAGCAGCTTATCCGGGACACCCTACGAGCAGTACGTC.

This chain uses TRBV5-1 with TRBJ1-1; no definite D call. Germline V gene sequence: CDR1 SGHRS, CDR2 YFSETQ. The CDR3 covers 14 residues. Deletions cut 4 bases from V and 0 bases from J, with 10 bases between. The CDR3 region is CASSPRQLNTEAFF. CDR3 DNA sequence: TGCGCCAGCAGCCCCAGGCAGCTGAACACTGAAGCTTTCTTT.

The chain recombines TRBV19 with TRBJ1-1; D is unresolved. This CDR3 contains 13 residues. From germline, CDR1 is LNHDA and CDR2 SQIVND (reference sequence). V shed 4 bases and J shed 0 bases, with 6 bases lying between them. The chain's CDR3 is CASSNTVNTEAFF. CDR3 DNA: TGTGCCAGTAGTAATACGGTGAACACTGAAGCTTTCTTT.

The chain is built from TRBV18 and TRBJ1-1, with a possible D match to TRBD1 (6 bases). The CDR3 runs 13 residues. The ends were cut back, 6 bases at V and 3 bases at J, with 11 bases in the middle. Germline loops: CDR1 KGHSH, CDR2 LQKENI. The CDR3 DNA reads TGTGCCAGCTCCGCCGGGACATACACTGAAGCTTTCTTT. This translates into CASSAGTYTEAFF. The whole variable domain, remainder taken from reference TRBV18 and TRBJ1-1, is NAGVMQNPRHLVRRRGQEARLRCSPMKGHSHVYWYRQLPEEGLKFMVYLQKENIIDESGMPKERFSAEFPKEGPSILRIQQVVRGDSAAYFCASSAGTYTEAFFGQGTRLTVV.

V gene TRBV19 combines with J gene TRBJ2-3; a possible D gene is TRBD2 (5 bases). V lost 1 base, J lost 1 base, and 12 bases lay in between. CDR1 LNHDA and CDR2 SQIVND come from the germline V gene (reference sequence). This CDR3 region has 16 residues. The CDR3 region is CASSIGGGRGTDTQYF. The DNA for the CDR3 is TGTGCCAGTAGTATAGGAGGAGGAAGGGGCACAGATACGCAGTATTTT.

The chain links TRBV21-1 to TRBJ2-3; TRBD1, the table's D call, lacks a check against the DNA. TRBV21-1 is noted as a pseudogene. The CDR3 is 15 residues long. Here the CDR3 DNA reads TGTGCCAGCAAGGGACAGGGGGCTTGCACAGATACGCAGTATTTT. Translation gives CASKGQGACTDTQYF.

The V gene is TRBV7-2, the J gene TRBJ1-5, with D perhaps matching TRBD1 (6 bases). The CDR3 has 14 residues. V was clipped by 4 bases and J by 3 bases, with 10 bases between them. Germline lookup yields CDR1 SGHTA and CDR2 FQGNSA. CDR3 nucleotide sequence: TGTGCCAGCAGCTGGGGACAACCCAATCAGCCCCAGCATTTT. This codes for CASSWGQPNQPQHF. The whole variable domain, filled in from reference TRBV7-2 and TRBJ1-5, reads GAGVSQSPSNKVTEKGKDVELRCDPISGHTALYWYRQSLGQGLEFLIYFQGNSAPDKSGLPSDRFSAERTGGSVSTLTIQRTQQEDSAVYLCASSWGQPNQPQHFGDGTRLSIL.

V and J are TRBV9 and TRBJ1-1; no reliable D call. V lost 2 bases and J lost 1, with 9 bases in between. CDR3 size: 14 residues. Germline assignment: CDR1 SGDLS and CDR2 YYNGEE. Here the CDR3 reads CASSVRTANTEAFF. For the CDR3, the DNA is TGTGCCAGCAGCGTGCGAACAGCGAACACTGAAGCTTTCTTT.

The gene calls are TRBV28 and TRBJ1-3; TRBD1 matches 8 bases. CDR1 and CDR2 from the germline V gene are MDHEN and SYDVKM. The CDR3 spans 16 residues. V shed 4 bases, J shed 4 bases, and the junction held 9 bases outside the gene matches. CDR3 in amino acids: CASSSLYRGVGNTIYF. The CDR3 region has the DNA TGTGCCAGCAGTTCCCTTTACAGGGGGGTGGGAAACACCATATATTTT.

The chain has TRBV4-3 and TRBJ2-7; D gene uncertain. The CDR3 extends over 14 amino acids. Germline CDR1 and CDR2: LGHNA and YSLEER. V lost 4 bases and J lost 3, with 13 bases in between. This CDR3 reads CASSRSRGNYEQYF. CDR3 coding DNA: TGCGCCAGCAGCCGCAGTCGTGGCAACTACGAGCAGTACTTC.

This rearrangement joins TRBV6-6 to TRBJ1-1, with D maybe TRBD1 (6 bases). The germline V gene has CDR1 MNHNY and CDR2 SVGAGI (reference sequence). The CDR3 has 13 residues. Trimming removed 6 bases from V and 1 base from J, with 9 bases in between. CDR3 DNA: TGTGCCAGCAGCCAACAGGGGAACACTGAAGCTTTCTTT. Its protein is CASSQQGNTEAFF.

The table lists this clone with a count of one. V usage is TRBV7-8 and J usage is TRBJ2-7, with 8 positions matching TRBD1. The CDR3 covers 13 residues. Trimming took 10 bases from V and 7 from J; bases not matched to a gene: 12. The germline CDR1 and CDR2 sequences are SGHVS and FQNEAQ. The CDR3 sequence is CATMRQGPGEQYF. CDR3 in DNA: TGTGCCACCATGAGACAGGGGCCGGGGGAGCAGTACTTC. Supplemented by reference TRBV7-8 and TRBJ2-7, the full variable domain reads GAGVSQSPRYKVAKRGQDVALRCDPISGHVSLFWYQQALGQGPEFLTYFQNEAQLDKSGLPSDRFFAERPEGSVSTLKIQRTQQEDSAVYLCATMRQGPGEQYFGPGTRLTVT.

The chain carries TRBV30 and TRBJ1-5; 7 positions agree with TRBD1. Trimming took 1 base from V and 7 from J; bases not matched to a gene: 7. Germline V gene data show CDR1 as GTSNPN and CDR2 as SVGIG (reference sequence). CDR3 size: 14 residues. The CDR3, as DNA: TGTGCCTGGAGTGCAAACAGGGGAGGCCAGCCCCAGCATTTT. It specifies CAWSANRGGQPQHF. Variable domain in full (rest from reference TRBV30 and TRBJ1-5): SQTIHQWPATLVQPVGSPLSLECTVEGTSNPNLYWYRQAAGRGLQLLFYSVGIGQISSEVPQNLSASRPQDRQFILSSKKLLLSDSGFYLCAWSANRGGQPQHFGDGTRLSIL.

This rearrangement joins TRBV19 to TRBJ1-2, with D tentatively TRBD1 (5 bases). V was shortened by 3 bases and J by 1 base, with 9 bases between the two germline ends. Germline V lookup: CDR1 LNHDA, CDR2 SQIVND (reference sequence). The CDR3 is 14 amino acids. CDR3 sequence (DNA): TGTGCCAGTAGTATCGGCAGGGATAACTATGGCTACACCTTC. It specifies CASSIGRDNYGYTF. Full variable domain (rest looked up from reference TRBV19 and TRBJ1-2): DGGITQSPKYLFRKEGQNVTLSCEQNLNHDAMYWYRQDPGQGLRLIYYSQIVNDFQKGDIAEGYSVSREKKESFPLTVTSAQKNPTAFYLCASSIGRDNYGYTFGSGTRLTVV.

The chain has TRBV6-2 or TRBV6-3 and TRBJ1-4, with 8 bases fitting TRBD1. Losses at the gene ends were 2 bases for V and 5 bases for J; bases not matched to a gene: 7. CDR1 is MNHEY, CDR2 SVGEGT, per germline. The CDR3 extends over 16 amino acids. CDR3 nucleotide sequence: TGTGCCAGCAGTTACGTACAGGGGGAGGAGAATGAAAAACTGTTTTTT. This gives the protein CASSYVQGEENEKLFF.

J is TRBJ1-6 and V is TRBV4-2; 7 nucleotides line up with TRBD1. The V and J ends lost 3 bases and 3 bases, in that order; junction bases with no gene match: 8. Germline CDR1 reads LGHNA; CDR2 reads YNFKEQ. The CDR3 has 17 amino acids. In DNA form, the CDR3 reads TGTGCCAGCAGCCAGACCGGGACAGATAACTATAATTCACCCCTCCACTTT. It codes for CASSQTGTDNYNSPLHF.

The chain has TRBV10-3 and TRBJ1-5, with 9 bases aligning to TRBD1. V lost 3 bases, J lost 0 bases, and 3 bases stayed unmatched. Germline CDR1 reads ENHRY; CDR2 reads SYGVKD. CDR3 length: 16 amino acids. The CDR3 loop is CAISDLDRGSNQPQHF. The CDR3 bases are TGTGCCATCAGTGATTTGGACAGGGGTAGCAATCAGCCCCAGCATTTT.

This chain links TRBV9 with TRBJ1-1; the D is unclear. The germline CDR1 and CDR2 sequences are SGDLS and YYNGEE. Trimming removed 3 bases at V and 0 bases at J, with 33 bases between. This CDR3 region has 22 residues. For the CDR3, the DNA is TGTGCCAGCAGCGGGAGGGCATCCATGGGCAGAGCAGATGAGGGTATGAACACTGAAGCTTTCTTT. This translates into CASSGRASMGRADEGMNTEAFF.

The CDR3 coding sequence is TGTGCCAGCAGTTTAGGGCAGCGCCAGTTCGCAACTAATGAAAAACTGTTTTTT. This codes for CASSLGQRQFATNEKLFF. The V and J genes are TRBV28 and TRBJ1-4; D remains unclear. Looked up from germline, CDR1 is MDHEN and CDR2 is SYDVKM. The length of the CDR3 is 18 residues. Trimming cost V 2 bases and J 0 bases, with 16 bases left between them.

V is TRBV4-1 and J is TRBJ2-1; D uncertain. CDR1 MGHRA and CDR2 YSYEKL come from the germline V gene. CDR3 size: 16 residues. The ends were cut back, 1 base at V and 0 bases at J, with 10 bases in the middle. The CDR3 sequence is CASSQVDLISYNEQFF. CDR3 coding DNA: TGCGCCAGCAGCCAAGTGGACCTTATCTCCTACAATGAGCAGTTCTTC.

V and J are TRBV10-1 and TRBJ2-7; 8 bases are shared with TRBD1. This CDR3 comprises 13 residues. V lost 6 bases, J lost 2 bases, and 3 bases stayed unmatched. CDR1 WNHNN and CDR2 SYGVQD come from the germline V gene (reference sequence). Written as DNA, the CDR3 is TGCGCCAGCAGCAGACAGGGGACCTACGAGCAGTACTTC. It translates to CASSRQGTYEQYF.

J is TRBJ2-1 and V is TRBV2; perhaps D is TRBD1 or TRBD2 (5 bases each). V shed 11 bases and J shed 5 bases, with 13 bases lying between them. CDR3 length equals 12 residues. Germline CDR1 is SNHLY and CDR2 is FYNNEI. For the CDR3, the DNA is TGTGCCGGAGGACGACAGAACAATGAGCAGTTCTTC. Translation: CAGGRQNNEQFF.

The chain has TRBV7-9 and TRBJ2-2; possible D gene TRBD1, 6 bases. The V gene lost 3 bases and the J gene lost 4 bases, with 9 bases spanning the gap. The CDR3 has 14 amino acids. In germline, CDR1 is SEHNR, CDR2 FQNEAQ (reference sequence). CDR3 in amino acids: CASSFGQTTGELFF. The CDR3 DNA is TGTGCCAGCAGCTTTGGACAGACCACCGGGGAGCTGTTTTTT.

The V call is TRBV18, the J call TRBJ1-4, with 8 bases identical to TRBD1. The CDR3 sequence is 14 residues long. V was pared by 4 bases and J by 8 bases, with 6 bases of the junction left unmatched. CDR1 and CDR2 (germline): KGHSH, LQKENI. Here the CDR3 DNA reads TGTGCCAGCTCACGTGGACAGGGAGGAGAAAAACTGTTTTTT. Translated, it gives CASSRGQGGEKLFF.

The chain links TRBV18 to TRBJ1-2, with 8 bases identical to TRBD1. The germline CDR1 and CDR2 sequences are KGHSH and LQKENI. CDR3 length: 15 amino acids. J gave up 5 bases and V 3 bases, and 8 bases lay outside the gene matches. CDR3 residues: CASSPRDRGHYGYTF. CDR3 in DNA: TGTGCCAGCTCACCCCGAGACAGGGGCCATTATGGCTACACCTTC. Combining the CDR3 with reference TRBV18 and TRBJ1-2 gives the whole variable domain NAGVMQNPRHLVRRRGQEARLRCSPMKGHSHVYWYRQLPEEGLKFMVYLQKENIIDESGMPKERFSAEFPKEGPSILRIQQVVRGDSAAYFCASSPRDRGHYGYTFGSGTRLTVV.

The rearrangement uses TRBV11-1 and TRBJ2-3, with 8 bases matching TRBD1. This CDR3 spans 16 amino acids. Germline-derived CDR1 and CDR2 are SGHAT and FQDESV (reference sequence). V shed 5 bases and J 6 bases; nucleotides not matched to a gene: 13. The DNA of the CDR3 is TGTGCCAGCAGCACCGGACAGGGTAAAGACACGGATACGCAGTATTTT. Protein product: CASSTGQGKDTDTQYF.

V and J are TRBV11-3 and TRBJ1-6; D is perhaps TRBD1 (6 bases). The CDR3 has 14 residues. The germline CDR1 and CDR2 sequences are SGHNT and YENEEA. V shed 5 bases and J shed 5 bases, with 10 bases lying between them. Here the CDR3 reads CASSQGYHNSPLHF. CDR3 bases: TGTGCCAGCAGCCAGGGGTATCATAATTCACCCCTCCACTTT.